One sample yielded the 13 T cell receptor beta chains listed below, sequenced in a study of PD-1 blockade in classical Hodgkin lymphoma. There was relapse after autologous stem cell transplantation in every patient, and there was variation in brentuximab vedotin exposure. Profiled with immunoSEQ multiplex PCR; TCRdb holds only in-frame clones, not every one. The data show 9,000 to 13,000 clones, with 60% to 80% seen just once and 8.5% to 12% held by the top ten. The sequencing here drew on peripheral blood mononuclear cells (PBMCs), taken at baseline. These receptors were taken from a human donor with classical Hodgkin lymphoma.

This chain uses TRBV2 with TRBJ2-5, with 7 bases aligning to TRBD1. This CDR3 contains 16 residues. With 3 bases clipped from V and 1 base from J, the junction kept 8 bases outside the gene matches. The germline V gene encodes CDR1 SNHLY and CDR2 FYNNEI. The CDR3 DNA is TGTGCCAGCAGTGAGTTTGCCAGGGGGATCCAAGAGACCCAGTACTTC. Encoded protein: CASSEFARGIQETQYF.

The chain combines TRBV6-1 with TRBJ2-7, with D possibly matching TRBD1 (6 bases). This CDR3 has 15 amino acids. V lost 2 bases, J lost 5 bases, and 16 bases lay in between. Germline V gene lookup returns CDR1 MNHNS and CDR2 SASEGT. The CDR3 spells CASSEQTGKRDEQYF. The CDR3 DNA reads TGTGCCAGCAGTGAACAAACAGGGAAAAGGGACGAGCAGTACTTC.

V and J are TRBV10-2 and TRBJ2-7, with a tentative D call TRBD2 (6 bases). This CDR3 region has 13 residues. Germline lookup yields CDR1 WSHSY and CDR2 SAAADI. Trimming shortened V by 6 bases and J by 3 bases, and 12 bases separated the two germline ends. The CDR3 protein is CASRDSGNYEQYF. In nucleotides, the CDR3 is TGCGCCAGCAGAGATAGCGGAAACTACGAGCAGTACTTC.

This chain connects TRBV19 to TRBJ2-5; TRBD2 matches at 11 bases. J was trimmed by 5 bases and V by 1 base; bases with no gene match: 3. The CDR3 runs 15 residues. The germline V gene encodes CDR1 LNHDA and CDR2 SQIVND (reference sequence). Here the CDR3 DNA reads TGTGCCAGTAGTATAGGACTAGCGGGATATGAGACCCAGTACTTC. The encoded protein is CASSIGLAGYETQYF.

This clone appeared a few times. The V and J genes are TRBV7-2 and TRBJ2-7, with 14 bases aligning to TRBD2. V lost 5 bases to trimming and J lost 6 bases; unmatched junction nucleotides: 9. CDR3 size: 16 residues. CDR1 SGHTA and CDR2 FQGNSA come from the germline V gene. CDR3 loop: CASSHTGTSGSFEQYF. The CDR3 nucleotides read TGTGCCAGCAGCCACACCGGGACTAGCGGGAGCTTCGAGCAGTACTTC.

The sample holds a few counts of this clone. The CDR3: CASRASTSGYNEQFF. As DNA, the CDR3 is TGTGCCAGCAGAGCTTCGACTAGCGGATACAATGAGCAGTTCTTC. The chain joins TRBV2 to TRBJ2-1, with 9 positions matching TRBD2. The J segment lost 4 bases and the V segment lost 6 bases, leaving 7 bases of the junction unmatched. The CDR3 covers 15 residues. The germline CDR1 and CDR2 sequences are SNHLY and FYNNEI.

This chain links TRBV5-1 with TRBJ1-1; D gene unclear. From germline, CDR1 is SGHRS and CDR2 YFSETQ. The CDR3 totals 13 residues. The V and J ends lost 0 bases and 11 bases respectively, with 14 bases between them. CDR3 sequence (DNA): TGCGCCAGCAGCTTGGAGTTGGAGGGCTCGGCTTTCTTT. Protein: CASSLELEGSAFF.

This clone was observed a single time. The chain recombines TRBV6-5 with TRBJ1-3; D is perhaps TRBD1 (5 bases). Deletions cut 7 bases from V and 0 bases from J, with 13 bases between. Germline CDR1 reads MNHEY; CDR2 reads SVGAGI. This CDR3 contains 15 residues. As DNA, the CDR3 is TGTGCCAGCACGGGGGGGTTCTACTCTGGAAACACCATATATTTT. This gives the protein CASTGGFYSGNTIYF.

The rearrangement uses TRBV5-1 and TRBJ2-2; TRBD1 matches 8 bases. This CDR3 is 15 amino acids long. The junction had 5 bases not matched to a gene; V was cut back by 4 bases and J by 3 bases. Germline V lookup: CDR1 SGHRS, CDR2 YFSETQ. The DNA for the CDR3 is TGCGCCAGCAGCCCGACAGGGGACTACACCGGGGAGCTGTTTTTT. Translation gives CASSPTGDYTGELFF.

This clone was seen a few times. The J gene is TRBJ1-4, the V gene TRBV4-1; no definite D call. Trimming took 4 bases from V and 2 from J, leaving 14 bases between them. Germline V gives CDR1 MGHRA, CDR2 YSYEKL. The CDR3 consists of 16 residues. Written as DNA, the CDR3 is TGCGCCAGCAGCCGCCAACATTGGTTTACTAATGAAAAACTGTTTTTT. This codes for CASSRQHWFTNEKLFF.

The chain joins TRBV5-6 to TRBJ2-1; 14 positions agree with TRBD2. This CDR3 is built from 18 residues. Per the germline V gene, CDR1 is SGHDT and CDR2 is YYEEEE. The V gene end was trimmed by 4 bases and the J gene end by 0 bases; junction bases not matched to a gene: 6. CDR3 sequence: CASSLGTSGSISYNEQFF. In DNA form, the CDR3 reads TGTGCCAGCAGCCTCGGGACTAGCGGGAGCATCTCCTACAATGAGCAGTTCTTC. Using reference TRBV5-6 and TRBJ2-1 for the parts outside the CDR3, the full variable domain is DAGVTQSPTHLIKTRGQQVTLRCSPKSGHDTVSWYQQALGQGPQFIFQYYEEEERQRGNFPDRFSGHQFPNYSSELNVNALLLGDSALYLCASSLGTSGSISYNEQFFGPGTRLTVL.

This clone was seen just once. V and J are TRBV7-8 and TRBJ2-7; 7 nucleotides align to TRBD2. The CDR3 length is 14 residues. Losses at the gene ends were 5 bases for V and 5 bases for J; bases not matched to a gene: 9. Germline CDR1 is SGHVS and CDR2 is FQNEAQ. CDR3 in amino acids: CASSHRTSTHEQYF. The CDR3 DNA sequence: TGTGCCAGCAGCCATCGGACTAGTACCCACGAGCAGTACTTC. The full variable domain, in which reference TRBV7-8 and TRBJ2-7 provide the parts outside the CDR3, is GAGVSQSPRYKVAKRGQDVALRCDPISGHVSLFWYQQALGQGPEFLTYFQNEAQLDKSGLPSDRFFAERPEGSVSTLKIQRTQQEDSAVYLCASSHRTSTHEQYFGPGTRLTVT.

This clone was counted between two and nine times. The rearrangement links TRBV7-3 to TRBJ2-3; D perhaps matches TRBD1 (6 bases). The V gene's germline CDR1 is SGHTA and CDR2 FQGTGA. The V end lost 5 bases, the J end lost 2 bases, and 14 bases lay between the germline ends. The CDR3 has 15 residues. DNA of the CDR3: TGTGCCAGCAGCGAATTGGGGGCCGTCACAGATACGCAGTATTTT. Amino acid sequence: CASSELGAVTDTQYF.